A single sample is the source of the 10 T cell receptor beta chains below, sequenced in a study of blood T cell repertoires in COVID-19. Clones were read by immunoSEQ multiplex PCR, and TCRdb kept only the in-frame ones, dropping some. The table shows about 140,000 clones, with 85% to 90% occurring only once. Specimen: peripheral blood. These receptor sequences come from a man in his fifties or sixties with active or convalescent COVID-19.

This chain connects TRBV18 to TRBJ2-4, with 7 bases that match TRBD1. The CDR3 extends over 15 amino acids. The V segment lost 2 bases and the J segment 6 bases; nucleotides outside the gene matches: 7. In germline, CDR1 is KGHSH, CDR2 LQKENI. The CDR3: CASSPTTGAGNIQYF. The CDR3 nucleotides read TGTGCCAGCTCACCAACCACAGGGGCAGGAAACATTCAGTACTTC.

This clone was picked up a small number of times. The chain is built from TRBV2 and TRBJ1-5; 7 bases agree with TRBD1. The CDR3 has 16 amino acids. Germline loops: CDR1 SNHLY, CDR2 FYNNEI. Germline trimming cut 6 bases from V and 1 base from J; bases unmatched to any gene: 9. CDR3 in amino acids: CASRGQGQRSNQPQHF. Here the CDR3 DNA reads TGTGCCAGCAGGGGGCAGGGACAGCGAAGCAATCAGCCCCAGCATTTT.

The CDR3 nucleotides are TGTGCCAGCAGCGTACAAGAGAACTATGGCTACACCTTC. Protein product: CASSVQENYGYTF. The chain has TRBV9 and TRBJ1-2; the D is unclear. Germline V gives CDR1 SGDLS, CDR2 YYNGEE. CDR3 length equals 13 residues. V was trimmed by 1 base and J by 2 bases, leaving 6 bases between them. Full variable domain (rest looked up from reference TRBV9 and TRBJ1-2): DSGVTQTPKHLITATGQRVTLRCSPRSGDLSVYWYQQSLDQGLQFLIQYYNGEERAKGNILERFSAQQFPDLHSELNLSSLELGDSALYFCASSVQENYGYTFGSGTRLTVV.

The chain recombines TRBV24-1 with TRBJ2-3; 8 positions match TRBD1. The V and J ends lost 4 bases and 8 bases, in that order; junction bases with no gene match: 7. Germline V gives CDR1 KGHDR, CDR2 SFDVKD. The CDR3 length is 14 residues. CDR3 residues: CATSEIQGVGTQYF. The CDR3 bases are TGTGCCACCAGTGAGATACAGGGGGTTGGTACGCAGTATTTT.

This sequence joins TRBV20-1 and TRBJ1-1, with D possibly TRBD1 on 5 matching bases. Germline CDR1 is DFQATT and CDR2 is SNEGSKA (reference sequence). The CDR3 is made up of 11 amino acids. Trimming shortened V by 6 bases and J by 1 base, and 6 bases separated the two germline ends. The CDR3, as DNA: TGCAGTGCGACAGCGAACACTGAAGCTTTCTTT. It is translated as CSATANTEAFF.

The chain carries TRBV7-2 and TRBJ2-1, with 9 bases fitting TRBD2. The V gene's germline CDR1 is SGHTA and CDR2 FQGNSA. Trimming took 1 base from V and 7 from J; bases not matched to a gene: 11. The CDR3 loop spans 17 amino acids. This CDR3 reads CASSLVFAGGHRNEQFF. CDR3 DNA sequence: TGTGCCAGCAGCTTAGTCTTTGCGGGAGGGCATAGGAATGAGCAGTTCTTC.

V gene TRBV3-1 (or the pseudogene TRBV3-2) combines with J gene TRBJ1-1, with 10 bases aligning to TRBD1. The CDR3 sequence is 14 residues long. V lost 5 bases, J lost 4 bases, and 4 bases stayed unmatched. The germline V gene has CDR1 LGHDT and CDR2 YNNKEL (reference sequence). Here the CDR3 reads CASSTRDRGTEAFF. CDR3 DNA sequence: TGTGCCAGCAGCACCCGGGACAGGGGCACTGAAGCTTTCTTT.

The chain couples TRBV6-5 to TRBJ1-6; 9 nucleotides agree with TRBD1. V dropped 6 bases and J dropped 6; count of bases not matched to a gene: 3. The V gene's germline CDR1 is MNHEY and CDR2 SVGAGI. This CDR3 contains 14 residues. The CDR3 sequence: CASRGQGANSPLHF. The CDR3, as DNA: TGTGCCAGCAGGGGACAGGGTGCTAATTCACCCCTCCACTTT.

The CDR3 DNA sequence: TGTGCCTGGAGTGTAGAAACTTACGAGCAGTACTTC. Translation gives CAWSVETYEQYF. The chain carries TRBV30 and TRBJ2-7; D call uncertain. This CDR3 contains 12 residues. The V end was cut by 0 bases, the J end by 4 bases, with 7 bases between. The germline V gene encodes CDR1 GTSNPN and CDR2 SVGIG (reference sequence).

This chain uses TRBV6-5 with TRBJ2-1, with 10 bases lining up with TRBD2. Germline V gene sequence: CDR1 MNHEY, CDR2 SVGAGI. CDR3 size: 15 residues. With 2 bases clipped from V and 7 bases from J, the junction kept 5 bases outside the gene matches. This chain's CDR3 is CASSYLAGAGNEQFF. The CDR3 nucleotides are TGTGCCAGCAGTTACCTAGCGGGAGCTGGTAATGAGCAGTTCTTC.